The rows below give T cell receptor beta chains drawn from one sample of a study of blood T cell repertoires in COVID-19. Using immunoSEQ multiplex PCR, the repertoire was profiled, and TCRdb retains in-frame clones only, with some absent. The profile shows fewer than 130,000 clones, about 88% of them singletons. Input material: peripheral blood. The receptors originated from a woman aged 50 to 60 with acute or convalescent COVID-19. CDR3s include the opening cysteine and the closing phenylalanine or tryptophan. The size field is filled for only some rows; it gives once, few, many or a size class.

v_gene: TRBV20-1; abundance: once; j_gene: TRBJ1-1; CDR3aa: CSARQVTAFF
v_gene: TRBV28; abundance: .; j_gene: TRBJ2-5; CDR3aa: CASSPWTSSQETQYF
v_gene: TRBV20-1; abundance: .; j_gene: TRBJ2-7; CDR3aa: CSAGLAYEQYF
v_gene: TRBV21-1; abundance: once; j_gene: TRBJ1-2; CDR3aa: CATGGGRRAANYGYTF
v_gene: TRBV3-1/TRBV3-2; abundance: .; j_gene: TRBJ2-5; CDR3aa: CASSQDGVAGVGETQYF
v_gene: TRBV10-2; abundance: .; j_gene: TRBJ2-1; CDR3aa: CASSERLAGMRNEQFF
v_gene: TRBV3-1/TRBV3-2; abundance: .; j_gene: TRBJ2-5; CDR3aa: CASSQRGGAGETQYF
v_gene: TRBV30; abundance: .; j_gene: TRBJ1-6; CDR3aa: CAWSTSTGASNNSPLHF
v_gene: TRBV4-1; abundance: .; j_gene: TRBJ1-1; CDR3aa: CASSQDEGSSAFF
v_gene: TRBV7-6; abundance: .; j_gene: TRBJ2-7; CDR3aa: CASASELVSYEQYF
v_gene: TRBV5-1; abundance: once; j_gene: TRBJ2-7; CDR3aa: CASSLGHTTSYEQYF
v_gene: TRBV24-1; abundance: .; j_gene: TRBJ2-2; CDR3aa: CATSSGQGYSGSGTGELFF